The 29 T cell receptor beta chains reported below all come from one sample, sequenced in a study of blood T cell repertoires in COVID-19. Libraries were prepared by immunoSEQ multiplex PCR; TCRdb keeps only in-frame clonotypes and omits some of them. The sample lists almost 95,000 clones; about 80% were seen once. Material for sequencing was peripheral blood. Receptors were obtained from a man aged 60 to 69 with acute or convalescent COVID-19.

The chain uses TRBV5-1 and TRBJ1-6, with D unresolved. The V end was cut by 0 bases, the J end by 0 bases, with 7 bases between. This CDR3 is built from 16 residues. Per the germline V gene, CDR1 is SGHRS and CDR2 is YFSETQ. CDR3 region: CASSLVGGSYNSPLHF. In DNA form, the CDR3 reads TGCGCCAGCAGCTTGGTTGGAGGCTCCTATAATTCACCCCTCCACTTT.

The CDR3 nucleotides read TGTGCCAGCTCACTTGGGGGACAGCACAATCAGCCCCAGCATTTT. It is translated as CASSLGGQHNQPQHF. The V call is TRBV18, the J call TRBJ1-5; 7 bases map to TRBD1. The ends lost 4 bases at V and 3 bases at J; junction bases unmatched: 6. CDR1 and CDR2 from the germline V gene are KGHSH and LQKENI. This CDR3 spans 15 amino acids.

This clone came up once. As DNA, the CDR3 is TGTGCCATCAGTGTAGGGGCTGGGGCCAACGTCCTGACTTTC. It is translated as CAISVGAGANVLTF. This rearrangement joins TRBV10-3 to TRBJ2-6; TRBD1 might be the D (5 bases). V dropped 4 bases and J dropped 2 bases, with 6 bases sitting between them. Looked up from germline, CDR1 is ENHRY and CDR2 is SYGVKD. This CDR3 is 14 amino acids long.

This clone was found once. In DNA, the CDR3 is TGTGCCACCAGTGATCCCAAAACAGGGGGCGGCCAAGAGACCCAGTACTTC. It encodes CATSDPKTGGGQETQYF. V and J are TRBV24-1 and TRBJ2-5; the match to TRBD1 covers 9 bases. With V trimmed by 3 bases and J by 1 base, 8 bases remained unmatched. This CDR3 has 17 amino acids. From germline, CDR1 is KGHDR and CDR2 SFDVKD.

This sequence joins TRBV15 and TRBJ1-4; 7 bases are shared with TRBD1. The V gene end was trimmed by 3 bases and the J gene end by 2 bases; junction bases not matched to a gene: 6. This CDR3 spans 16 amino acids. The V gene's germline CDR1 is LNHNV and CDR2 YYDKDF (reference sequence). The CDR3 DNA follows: TGTGCCACCAGCAGCCGGAAGGGGGCGACTAATGAAAAACTGTTTTTT. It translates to CATSSRKGATNEKLFF.

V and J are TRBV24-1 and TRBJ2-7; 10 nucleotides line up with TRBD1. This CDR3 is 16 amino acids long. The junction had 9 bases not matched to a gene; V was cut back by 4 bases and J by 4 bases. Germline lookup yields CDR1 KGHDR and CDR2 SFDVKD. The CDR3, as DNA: TGTGCCACCAGTGACCCTTCCGGGACAGGGGCGTACGAGCAGTACTTC. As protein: CATSDPSGTGAYEQYF.

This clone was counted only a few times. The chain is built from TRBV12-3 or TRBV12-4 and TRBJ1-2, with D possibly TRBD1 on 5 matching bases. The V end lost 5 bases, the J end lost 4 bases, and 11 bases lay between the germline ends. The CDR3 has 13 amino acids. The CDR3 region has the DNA TGTGCCAGCAGTCCGACAGAAATCTATGGCTACACCTTC. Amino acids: CASSPTEIYGYTF.

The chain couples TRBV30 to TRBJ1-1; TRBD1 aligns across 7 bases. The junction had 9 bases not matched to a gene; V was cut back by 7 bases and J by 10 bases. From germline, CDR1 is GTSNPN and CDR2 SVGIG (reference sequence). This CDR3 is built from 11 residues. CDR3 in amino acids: CAYAGGSVAFF. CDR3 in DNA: TGTGCCTATGCAGGGGGTAGCGTAGCTTTCTTT.

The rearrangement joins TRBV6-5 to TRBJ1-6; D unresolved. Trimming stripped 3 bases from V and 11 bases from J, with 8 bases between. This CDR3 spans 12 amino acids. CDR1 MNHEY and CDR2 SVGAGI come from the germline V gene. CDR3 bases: TGTGCCAGCAGTTATTCATCGGCACCCCTCCACTTT. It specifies CASSYSSAPLHF.

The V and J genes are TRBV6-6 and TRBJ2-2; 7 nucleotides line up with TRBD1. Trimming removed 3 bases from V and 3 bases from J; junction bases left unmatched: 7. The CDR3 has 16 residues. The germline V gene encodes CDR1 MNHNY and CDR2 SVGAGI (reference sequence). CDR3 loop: CASSYRQGRDTGELFF. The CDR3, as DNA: TGTGCCAGCAGTTATAGACAGGGACGGGACACCGGGGAGCTGTTTTTT.

CDR3 sequence (DNA): TGCAGCGTACGACGACTCCGGGACAGGTACTATGGCTACACCTTC. It encodes CSVRRLRDRYYGYTF. The chain has TRBV29-1 and TRBJ1-2; 8 bases are shared with TRBD1. The V and J ends lost 6 bases and 3 bases, in that order; junction bases with no gene match: 12. The germline V gene encodes CDR1 SQVTM and CDR2 ANQGSEA. CDR3 size: 15 residues.

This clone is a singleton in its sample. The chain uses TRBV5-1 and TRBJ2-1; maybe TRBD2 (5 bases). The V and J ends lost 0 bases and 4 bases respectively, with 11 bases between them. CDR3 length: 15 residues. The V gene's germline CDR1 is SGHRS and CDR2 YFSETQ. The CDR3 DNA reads TGCGCCAGCAGCTTGGGAAGCGGTGGGTACAATGAGCAGTTCTTC. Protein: CASSLGSGGYNEQFF.

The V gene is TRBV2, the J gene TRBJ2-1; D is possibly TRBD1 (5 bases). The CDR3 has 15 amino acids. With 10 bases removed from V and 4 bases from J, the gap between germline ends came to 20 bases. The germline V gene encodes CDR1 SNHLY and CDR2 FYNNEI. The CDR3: CATQASAGAYNEQFF. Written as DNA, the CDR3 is TGTGCCACACAAGCAAGCGCTGGGGCATACAATGAGCAGTTCTTC.

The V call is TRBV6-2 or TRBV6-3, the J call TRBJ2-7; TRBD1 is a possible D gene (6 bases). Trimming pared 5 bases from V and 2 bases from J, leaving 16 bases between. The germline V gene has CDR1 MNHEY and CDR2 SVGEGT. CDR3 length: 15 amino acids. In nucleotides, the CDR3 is TGTGCCAGCAGTCCCGGGACACCTAAACCCTACGAGCAGTACTTC. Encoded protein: CASSPGTPKPYEQYF.

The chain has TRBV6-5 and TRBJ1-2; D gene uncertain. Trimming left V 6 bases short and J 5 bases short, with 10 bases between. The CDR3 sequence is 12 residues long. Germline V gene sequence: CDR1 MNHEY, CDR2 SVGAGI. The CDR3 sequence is CASRPTVYGYTF. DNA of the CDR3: TGTGCCAGCAGACCAACGGTGTATGGCTACACCTTC.

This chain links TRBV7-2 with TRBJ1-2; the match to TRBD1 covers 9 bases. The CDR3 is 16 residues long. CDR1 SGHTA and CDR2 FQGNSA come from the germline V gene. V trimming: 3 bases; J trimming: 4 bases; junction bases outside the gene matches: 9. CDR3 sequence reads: CASSFLGTGKSYGYTF. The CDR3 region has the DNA TGTGCCAGCAGCTTCCTCGGGACAGGGAAGAGCTATGGCTACACCTTC.

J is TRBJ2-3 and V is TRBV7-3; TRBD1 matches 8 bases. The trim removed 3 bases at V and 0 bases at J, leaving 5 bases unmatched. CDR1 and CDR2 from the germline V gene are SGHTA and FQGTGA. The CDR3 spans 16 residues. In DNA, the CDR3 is TGTGCCAGCAGCTTTTCGGGACAGGCTAGCACAGATACGCAGTATTTT. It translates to CASSFSGQASTDTQYF.

For the CDR3, the DNA is TGTGCCAGCAGTTTAAATGCGGATCAGCCCCAGCATTTT. Residues: CASSLNADQPQHF. V usage is TRBV27 and J usage is TRBJ1-5; no reliable D call. CDR3 length: 13 amino acids. In germline, CDR1 is MNHEY, CDR2 SMNVEV (reference sequence). V was clipped by 2 bases and J by 5 bases, with 7 bases between them.

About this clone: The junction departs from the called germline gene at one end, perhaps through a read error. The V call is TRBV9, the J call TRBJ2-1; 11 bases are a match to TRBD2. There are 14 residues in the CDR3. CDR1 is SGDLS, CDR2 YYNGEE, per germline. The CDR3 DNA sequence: TGTGCCAGCAGCCCCTCGGGTGGGACTAGCGGATTTATCTTC. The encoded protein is CASSPSGGTSGFIF.

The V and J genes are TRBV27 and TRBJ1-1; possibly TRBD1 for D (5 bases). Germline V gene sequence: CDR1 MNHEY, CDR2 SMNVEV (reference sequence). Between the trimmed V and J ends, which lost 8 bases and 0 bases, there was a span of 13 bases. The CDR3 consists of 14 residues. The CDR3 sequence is CASQPDRLNTEAFF. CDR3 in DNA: TGTGCCAGCCAACCTGACAGATTGAACACTGAAGCTTTCTTT.

Written as DNA, the CDR3 is TGTGCTAGTGGTTTGCCGTACCGGTCAGGCAGGTCAGATACGCAGTATTTT. This translates into CASGLPYRSGRSDTQYF. V is TRBV12-5 and J is TRBJ2-3; no firm D call. Germline V lookup: CDR1 LGHNT, CDR2 FRNRAP. This CDR3 region has 17 residues. V lost 2 bases to trimming and J lost 4 bases, with 19 bases between them.

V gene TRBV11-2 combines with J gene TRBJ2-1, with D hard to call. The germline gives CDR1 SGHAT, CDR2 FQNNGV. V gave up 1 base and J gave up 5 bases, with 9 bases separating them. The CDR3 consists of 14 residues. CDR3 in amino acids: CASSLVVQDNEQFF. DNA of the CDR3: TGTGCCAGCAGCTTAGTTGTCCAGGACAATGAGCAGTTCTTC.

The CDR3 DNA reads as TGTGCCAGCAGTGAAGGGACAGGGCGCTCTGGGGCCAACGTCCTGACTTTC. It codes for CASSEGTGRSGANVLTF. The rearrangement joins TRBV2 to TRBJ2-6; 8 nucleotides align to TRBD1. J gave up 0 bases and V 1 base, and 2 bases lay outside the gene matches. Germline assignment: CDR1 SNHLY and CDR2 FYNNEI. The CDR3 runs to 17 residues.

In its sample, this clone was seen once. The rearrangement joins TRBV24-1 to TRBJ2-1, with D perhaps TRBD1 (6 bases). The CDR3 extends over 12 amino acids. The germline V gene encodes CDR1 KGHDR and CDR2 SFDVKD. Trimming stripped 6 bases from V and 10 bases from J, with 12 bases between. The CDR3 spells CATSTGSGEQFF. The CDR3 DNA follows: TGTGCCACCAGTACAGGGTCTGGAGAGCAGTTCTTC.

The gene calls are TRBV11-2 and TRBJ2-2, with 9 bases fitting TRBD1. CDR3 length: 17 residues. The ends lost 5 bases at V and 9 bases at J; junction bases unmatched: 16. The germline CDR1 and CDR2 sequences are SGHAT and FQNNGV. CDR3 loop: CASSPAGPQGALWELFF. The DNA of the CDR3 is TGTGCCAGCAGCCCCGCAGGGCCACAGGGGGCATTGTGGGAGCTGTTTTTT.

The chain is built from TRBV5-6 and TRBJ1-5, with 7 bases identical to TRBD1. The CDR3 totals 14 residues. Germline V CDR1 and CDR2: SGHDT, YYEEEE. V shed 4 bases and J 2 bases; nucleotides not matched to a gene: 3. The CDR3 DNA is TGTGCCAGCAGCCCTGGACAGGGCAATCAGCCCCAGCATTTT. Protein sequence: CASSPGQGNQPQHF. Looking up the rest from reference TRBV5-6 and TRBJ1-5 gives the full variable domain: DAGVTQSPTHLIKTRGQQVTLRCSPKSGHDTVSWYQQALGQGPQFIFQYYEEEERQRGNFPDRFSGHQFPNYSSELNVNALLLGDSALYLCASSPGQGNQPQHFGDGTRLSIL.

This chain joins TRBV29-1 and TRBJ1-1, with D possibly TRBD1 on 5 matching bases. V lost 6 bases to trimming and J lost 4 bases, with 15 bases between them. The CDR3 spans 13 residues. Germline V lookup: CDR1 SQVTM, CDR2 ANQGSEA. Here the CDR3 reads CSVGRGSVTEAFF. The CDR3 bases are TGCAGCGTGGGTAGGGGTTCGGTCACTGAAGCTTTCTTT.

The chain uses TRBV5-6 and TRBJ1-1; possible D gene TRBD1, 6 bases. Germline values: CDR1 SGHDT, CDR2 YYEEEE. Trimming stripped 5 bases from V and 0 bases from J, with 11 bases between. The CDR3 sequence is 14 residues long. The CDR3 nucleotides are TGTGCCAGCAGGCGGACAGAAATGAACACTGAAGCTTTCTTT. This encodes CASRRTEMNTEAFF.

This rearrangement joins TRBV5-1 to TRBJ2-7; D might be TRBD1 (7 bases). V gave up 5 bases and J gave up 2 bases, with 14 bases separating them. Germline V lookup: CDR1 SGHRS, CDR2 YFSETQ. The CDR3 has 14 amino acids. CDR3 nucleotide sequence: TGCGCCAGCAGTAGTTCCAGGGGGGCCTACGAGCAGTACTTC. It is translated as CASSSSRGAYEQYF.